This T cell receptor (beta chain) was identified during a study of neurological immune-mediated disorders. This clonotype ranks as large. Germline loops: CDR1 MRHNA, CDR2 SNTAGT. The CDR3 is 10 amino acids. V lost 4 bases, J lost 7 bases, and 5 bases lay in between. TCRdb used MiXCR to reprocess the 5' RACE reads, holding one entry per CDR3 protein. The sample holds approximately 80,000 distinct CDR3 sequences, roughly 4.3% seen once. Time point here: longitudinal time-point 3. Material: PBMCs. This chain links TRBV6-4 with TRBJ2-7; D remains unclear. This receptor was identified in a woman in her fifties or sixties with multiple sclerosis. DNA for the CDR3: TGTGCCAGCAGTGGACGAGAGCAGTACTTC. It codes for CASSGREQYF.